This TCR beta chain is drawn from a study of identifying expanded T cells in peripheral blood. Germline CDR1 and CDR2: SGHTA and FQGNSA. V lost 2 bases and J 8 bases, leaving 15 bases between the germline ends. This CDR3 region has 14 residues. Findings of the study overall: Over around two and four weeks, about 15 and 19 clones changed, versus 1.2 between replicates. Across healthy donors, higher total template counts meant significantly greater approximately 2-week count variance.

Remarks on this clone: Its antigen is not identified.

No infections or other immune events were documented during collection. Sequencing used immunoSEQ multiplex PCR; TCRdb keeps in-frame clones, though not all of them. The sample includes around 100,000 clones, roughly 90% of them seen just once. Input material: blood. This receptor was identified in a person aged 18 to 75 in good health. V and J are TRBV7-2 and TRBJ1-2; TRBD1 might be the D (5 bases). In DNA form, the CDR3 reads TGTGCCAGCAGCTTACGGGACTCCTATCTAGGCTACACCTTC. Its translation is CASSLRDSYLGYTF.